These T cell receptor beta chains were read from a single sample in a study of blood T cell repertoires in COVID-19. Assay used: immunoSEQ multiplex PCR; TCRdb lists only in-frame clones, some missing. The profile shows roughly 200,000 clones, 65% to 85% of them singletons. What was sequenced was peripheral blood. The receptor source for this set is a middle-aged man with active or convalescent COVID-19. Each CDR3 is given with its conserved first and last residue. Fields, in order: V gene, clone size, J gene, D gene, CDR3 protein, CDR3 DNA. A D gene is named only where the DNA matches it firmly. Size values are once, few and many counts, or a class for expanded clones, and some rows have none.

V gene: TRBV18
clone size: NA
J gene: TRBJ1-1
D gene: TRBD1
CDR3 protein: CASSDRGQRNTEAFF
CDR3 DNA: TGTGCCAGTTCCGACAGGGGGCAGAGGAACACTGAAGCTTTCTTT

V gene: TRBV12-3/TRBV12-4
clone size: NA
J gene: TRBJ1-1
D gene: NA
CDR3 protein: CASSFSRNTEAFF
CDR3 DNA: TGTGCCAGCAGTTTTAGTCGGAACACTGAAGCTTTCTTT

V gene: TRBV28
clone size: NA
J gene: TRBJ1-2
D gene: TRBD1
CDR3 protein: CASRDRGIHGYTF
CDR3 DNA: TGTGCCAGCAGGGACAGGGGTATACATGGCTACACCTTC

V gene: TRBV27
clone size: NA
J gene: TRBJ2-7
D gene: TRBD2
CDR3 protein: CASSSLAGQTYEQYF
CDR3 DNA: TGTGCCAGCAGTTCACTAGCGGGACAGACCTACGAGCAGTACTTC

V gene: TRBV11-2
clone size: NA
J gene: TRBJ2-7
D gene: NA
CDR3 protein: CASSILRGLAYEQYF
CDR3 DNA: TGTGCCAGCAGCATCCTCCGAGGGCTTGCCTACGAGCAGTACTTC

V gene: TRBV6-5
clone size: NA
J gene: TRBJ2-2
D gene: TRBD1
CDR3 protein: CASSYDRVNTGELFF
CDR3 DNA: TGTGCCAGCAGTTATGACAGGGTGAACACCGGGGAGCTGTTTTTT

V gene: TRBV15
clone size: NA
J gene: TRBJ1-4
D gene: NA
CDR3 protein: CATSRESGGREKLFF
CDR3 DNA: TGTGCCACCAGCAGAGAATCGGGGGGCCGTGAAAAACTGTTTTTT

V gene: TRBV4-1
clone size: NA
J gene: TRBJ2-7
D gene: TRBD2
CDR3 protein: CASSRRSGLAGHEQYF
CDR3 DNA: TGCGCCAGCAGCCGCCGTTCCGGACTAGCGGGCCACGAGCAGTACTTC

V gene: TRBV11-2
clone size: few
J gene: TRBJ1-2
D gene: NA
CDR3 protein: CASSGQGGYGYTF
CDR3 DNA: TGTGCCAGCAGCGGCCAGGGAGGCTATGGCTACACCTTC

V gene: TRBV5-1
clone size: NA
J gene: TRBJ2-4
D gene: NA
CDR3 protein: CASSLAGSEIKNIQYF
CDR3 DNA: TGCGCCAGCAGCTTGGCCGGGTCAGAGATCAAAAACATTCAGTACTTC

V gene: TRBV19
clone size: NA
J gene: TRBJ2-7
D gene: NA
CDR3 protein: CASSSQHGGGYEQYF
CDR3 DNA: TGTGCCAGTAGTTCCCAACACGGCGGAGGCTACGAGCAGTACTTC

V gene: TRBV19
clone size: NA
J gene: TRBJ2-5
D gene: NA
CDR3 protein: CASSLGGWEETQYF
CDR3 DNA: TGTGCCAGTAGTCTCGGGGGTTGGGAAGAGACCCAGTACTTC